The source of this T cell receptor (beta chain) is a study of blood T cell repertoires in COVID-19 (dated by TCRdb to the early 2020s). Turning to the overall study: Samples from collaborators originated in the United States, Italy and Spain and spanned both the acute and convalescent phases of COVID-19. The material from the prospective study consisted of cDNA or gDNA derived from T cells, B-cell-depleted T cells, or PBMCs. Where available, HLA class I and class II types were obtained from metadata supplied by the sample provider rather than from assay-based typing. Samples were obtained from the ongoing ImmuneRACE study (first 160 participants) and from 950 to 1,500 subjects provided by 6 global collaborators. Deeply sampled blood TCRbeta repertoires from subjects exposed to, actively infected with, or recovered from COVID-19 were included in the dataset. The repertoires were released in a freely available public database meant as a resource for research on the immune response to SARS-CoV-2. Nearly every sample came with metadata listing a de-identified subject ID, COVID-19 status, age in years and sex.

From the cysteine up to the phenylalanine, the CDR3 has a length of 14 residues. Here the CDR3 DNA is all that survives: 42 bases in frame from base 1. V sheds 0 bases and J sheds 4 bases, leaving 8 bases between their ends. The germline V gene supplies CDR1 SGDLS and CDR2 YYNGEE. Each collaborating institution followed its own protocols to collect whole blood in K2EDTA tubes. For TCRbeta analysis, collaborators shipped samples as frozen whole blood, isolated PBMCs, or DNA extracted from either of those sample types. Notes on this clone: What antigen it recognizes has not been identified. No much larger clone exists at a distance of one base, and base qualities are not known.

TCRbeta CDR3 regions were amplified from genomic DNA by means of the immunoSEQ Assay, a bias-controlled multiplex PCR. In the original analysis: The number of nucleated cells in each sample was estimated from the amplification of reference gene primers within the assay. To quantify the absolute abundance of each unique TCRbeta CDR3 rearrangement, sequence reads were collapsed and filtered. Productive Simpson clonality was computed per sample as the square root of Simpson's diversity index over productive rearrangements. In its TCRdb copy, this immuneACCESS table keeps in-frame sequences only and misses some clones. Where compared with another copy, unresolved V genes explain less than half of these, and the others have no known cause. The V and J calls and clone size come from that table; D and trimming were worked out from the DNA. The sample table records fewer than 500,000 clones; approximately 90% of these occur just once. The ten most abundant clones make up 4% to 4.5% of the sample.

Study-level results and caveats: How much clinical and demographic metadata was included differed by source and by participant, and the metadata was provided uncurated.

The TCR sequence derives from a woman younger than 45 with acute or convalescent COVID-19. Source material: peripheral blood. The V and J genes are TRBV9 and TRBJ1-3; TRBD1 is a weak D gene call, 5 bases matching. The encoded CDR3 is CASSVGQLGNTIYF. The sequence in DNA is TGTGCCAGCAGCGTAGGACAGCTCGGAAACACCATATATTTT.